This T cell receptor beta chain was observed in a study of read filtering for tumor transcriptome and immune sequencing. Study in general: Patients were approximately 17 male and approximately 14 female, mean age 65.9 years, range about 47 to 80. Revised staging placed about 8 patients in R-ISS I, about 15 in II, more than five in III.

The CDR3 is 13 amino acids. With 2 bases removed from V and 2 bases from J, the gap between germline ends came to 7 bases. Germline V gene lookup returns CDR1 SGHDN and CDR2 FVKESK. Study-wide points: IR-seq captured clonotypes deeper and more reliably than RNA-seq. Sorted CD138-negative bone marrow cells were not purified T cells.

This clonotype has at least ten counts. No antigen is known for it. The library was built from roughly 400 ng RNA with molecular barcoded adaptors for alpha/delta and beta/gamma chains. TCRdb reanalysed the reads using MiXCR and keeps one entry per CDR3 protein. Altogether 65,000 or so distinct CDR3 sequences are present, roughly 19% being singletons, with the ten largest covering under 13%. The specimen sequenced was a population of CD138-negative cells sorted from bone marrow. The sequence was collected from a donor at least 40 years old with multiple myeloma. This chain uses TRBV14 with TRBJ2-7; D remains unclear. CDR3 coding DNA: TGTGCCAGCAGCCAACTGGGAACCTACGAGCAGTACTTC. This encodes CASSQLGTYEQYF.